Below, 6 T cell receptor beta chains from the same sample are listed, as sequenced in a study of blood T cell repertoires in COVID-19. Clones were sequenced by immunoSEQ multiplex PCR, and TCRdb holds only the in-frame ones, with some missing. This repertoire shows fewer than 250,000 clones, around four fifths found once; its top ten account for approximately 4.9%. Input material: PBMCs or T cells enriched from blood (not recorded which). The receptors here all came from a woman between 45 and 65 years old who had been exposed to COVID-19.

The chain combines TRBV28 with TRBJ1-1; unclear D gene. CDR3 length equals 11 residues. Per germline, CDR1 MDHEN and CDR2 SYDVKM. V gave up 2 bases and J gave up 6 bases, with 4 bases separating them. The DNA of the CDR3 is TGTGCCAGCAGTTTACCGTCTGAAGCTTTCTTT. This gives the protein CASSLPSEAFF.

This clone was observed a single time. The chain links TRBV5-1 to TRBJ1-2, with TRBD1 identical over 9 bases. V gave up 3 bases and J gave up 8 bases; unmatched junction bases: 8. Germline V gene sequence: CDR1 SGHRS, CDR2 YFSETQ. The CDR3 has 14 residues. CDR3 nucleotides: TGCGCCAGCAGCTCGGAGACAGGGGGGTTAGGCTACACCTTC. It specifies CASSSETGGLGYTF.

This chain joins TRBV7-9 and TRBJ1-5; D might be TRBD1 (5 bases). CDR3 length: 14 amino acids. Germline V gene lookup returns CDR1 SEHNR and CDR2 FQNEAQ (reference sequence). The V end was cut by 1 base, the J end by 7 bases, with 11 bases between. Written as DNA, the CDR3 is TGTGCCAGCAGCTTAGGTGGGGGGTGGCAGCCCCAGCATTTT. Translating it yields CASSLGGGWQPQHF.

This chain's CDR3 is CASSLVGTGGSGNTIYF. In DNA form, the CDR3 reads TGTGCCAGCAGCTTAGTGGGGACAGGGGGCTCTGGAAACACCATATATTTT. The rearrangement uses TRBV7-9 and TRBJ1-3, with TRBD1 matching over 11 bases. V lost 1 base, J lost 0 bases, and 2 bases stayed unmatched. The CDR3 extends over 17 amino acids. The germline V gene encodes CDR1 SEHNR and CDR2 FQNEAQ (reference sequence).

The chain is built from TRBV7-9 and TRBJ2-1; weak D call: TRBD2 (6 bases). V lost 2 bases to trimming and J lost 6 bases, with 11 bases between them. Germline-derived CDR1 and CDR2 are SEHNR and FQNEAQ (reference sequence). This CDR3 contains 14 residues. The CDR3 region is CASSLPGVLNEQFF. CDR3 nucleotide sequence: TGTGCCAGCAGCTTACCGGGGGTCCTCAATGAGCAGTTCTTC.

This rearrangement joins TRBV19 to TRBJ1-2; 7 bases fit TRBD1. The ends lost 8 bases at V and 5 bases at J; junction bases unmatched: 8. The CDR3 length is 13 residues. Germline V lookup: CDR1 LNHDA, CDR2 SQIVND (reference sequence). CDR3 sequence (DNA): TGTGCCAGTTGGGACAGCCGGGGGTATGGCTACACCTTC. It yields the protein CASWDSRGYGYTF.